Below, 9 T cell receptor beta chains from the same sample are listed, as sequenced in a study of cytomegalovirus exposure and HLA in healthy donors. Researchers ran the PCR with 60 Vbeta and 13 Jbeta primers. TCRdb's copy holds only in-frame clones and misses some; the assay was immunoSEQ multiplex PCR. The repertoire holds about 190,000 clones, with around 79% as singletons. What was sequenced was PBMCs. These receptors all come from a woman under 30 in good health and CMV-seronegative.

The rearrangement links TRBV11-2 to TRBJ2-7; 7 bases align to TRBD1. The CDR3 runs to 14 residues. The V segment lost 5 bases and the J segment 1 base; nucleotides outside the gene matches: 5. Germline CDR1 reads SGHAT; CDR2 reads FQNNGV. The CDR3 DNA reads TGTGCCAGCAGCATAGGACAGGATTCCTACGAGCAGTACTTC. It is translated as CASSIGQDSYEQYF.

The chain combines TRBV7-9 with TRBJ2-7; D might be TRBD1 (6 bases). Trimming left V 5 bases short and J 3 bases short, with 17 bases between. There are 15 residues in the CDR3. Germline-derived CDR1 and CDR2 are SEHNR and FQNEAQ (reference sequence). The CDR3: CASSPPGTPSYEQYF. The CDR3 DNA follows: TGTGCCAGCAGCCCCCCCGGGACACCTAGCTACGAGCAGTACTTC.

This chain uses TRBV9 with TRBJ2-1, with 15 bases lining up with TRBD2. The germline CDR1 and CDR2 sequences are SGDLS and YYNGEE. The CDR3 consists of 17 residues. The J segment lost 5 bases and the V segment lost 3 bases, leaving 6 bases of the junction unmatched. CDR3 DNA: TGTGCCAGCAGCGCCGGGACTAGCGGGGGGACTGACAATGAGCAGTTCTTC. This codes for CASSAGTSGGTDNEQFF. The full variable domain, in which reference TRBV9 and TRBJ2-1 provide the parts outside the CDR3, is DSGVTQTPKHLITATGQRVTLRCSPRSGDLSVYWYQQSLDQGLQFLIQYYNGEERAKGNILERFSAQQFPDLHSELNLSSLELGDSALYFCASSAGTSGGTDNEQFFGPGTRLTVL.

The table lists this clone with a few counts. The genes are TRBV30 and TRBJ2-7; 9 bases are shared with TRBD2. Per the germline V gene, CDR1 is GTSNPN and CDR2 is SVGIG (reference sequence). J was trimmed by 5 bases and V by 3 bases; bases with no gene match: 11. The CDR3 contains 15 residues. DNA of the CDR3: TGTGCCTGGAGGTATGGTAGCGGGAGTTGGGACGAGCAGTACTTC. Translation: CAWRYGSGSWDEQYF.

In its sample, this clone was seen once. V and J are TRBV6-1 and TRBJ1-2; D ambiguous. Germline V gene sequence: CDR1 MNHNS, CDR2 SASEGT. The V and J ends lost 1 base and 8 bases respectively, with 11 bases between them. This CDR3 spans 13 amino acids. The CDR3 bases are TGTGCCAGCAGTGAAGGGGTCTCAGCGGGCTACACCTTC. This codes for CASSEGVSAGYTF.

J is TRBJ1-2 and V is TRBV10-3; 9 nucleotides align to TRBD1. Germline lookup yields CDR1 ENHRY and CDR2 SYGVKD. J was trimmed by 3 bases and V by 8 bases; bases with no gene match: 10. This CDR3 has 15 residues. The CDR3 protein is CAIDTDRGNHYGYTF. In DNA, the CDR3 is TGTGCCATCGACACGGACAGGGGCAATCACTATGGCTACACCTTC.

In DNA, the CDR3 is TGTGCCAGCAGCTCTAACCCGACTAGCGGGAGGGCCTCTGGTGAGACCCAGTACTTC. Residues: CASSSNPTSGRASGETQYF. The chain couples TRBV13 to TRBJ2-5, with 14 bases identical to TRBD2. This CDR3 is built from 19 residues. V lost 4 bases, J lost 5 bases, and 15 bases stayed unmatched. The germline V gene encodes CDR1 PRHDT and CDR2 FYEKMQ (reference sequence).

The rearrangement joins TRBV28 to TRBJ1-1; D gene ambiguous. V was pared by 11 bases and J by 1 base, with 11 bases between. In germline, CDR1 is MDHEN, CDR2 SYDVKM. The CDR3 consists of 12 residues. The CDR3 sequence: CAGKTQNTEAFF. CDR3 DNA sequence: TGTGCCGGAAAGACACAGAACACTGAAGCTTTCTTT. The variable domain in full, completed from reference TRBV28 and TRBJ1-1, reads DVKVTQSSRYLVKRTGEKVFLECVQDMDHENMFWYRQDPGLGLRLIYFSYDVKMKEKGDIPEGYSVSREKKERFSLILESASTNQTSMYLCAGKTQNTEAFFGQGTRLTVV.

This clone was picked up a small number of times. The gene calls are TRBV19 and TRBJ2-7; TRBD2 matches at 7 bases. The junction had 7 bases not matched to a gene; V was cut back by 2 bases and J by 6 bases. Per germline, CDR1 LNHDA and CDR2 SQIVND (reference sequence). The CDR3 runs to 14 residues. The CDR3 is CASSISGGSGEQYF. The CDR3 DNA reads TGTGCCAGTAGTATAAGTGGCGGGAGTGGCGAGCAGTACTTC.